These 14 T cell receptor beta chains came from one sample sequenced in a study of shared clonotypes between healthy human individuals. TCRdb's copy holds only in-frame clones and misses some; the assay was immunoSEQ multiplex PCR. In the table there are 450,000 to 700,000 clones, roughly 96% of which are singletons. The naive CD8 subset, CD45RO-negative cells positively selected for CCR7, excluded terminally differentiated effector memory CD45RA+ cells. Material for sequencing was naive CD8+ T cells sorted from blood. Source of these receptors: a woman in her thirties in good health.

The V and J genes are TRBV28 and TRBJ2-5, with TRBD2 matching 7 bases. V shed 7 bases and J 7 bases; nucleotides not matched to a gene: 21. In germline, CDR1 is MDHEN, CDR2 SYDVKM. The CDR3 extends over 17 amino acids. For the CDR3, the DNA is TGTGCCAGCACCGTCGCGGGGGACCCGCAATTTGGGGGGACCCAGTACTTC. This gives the protein CASTVAGDPQFGGTQYF.

This chain uses TRBV2 with TRBJ2-4; D is unclear. Germline CDR1 SNHLY, CDR2 FYNNEI. V was trimmed by 6 bases and J by 0 bases, leaving 12 bases between them. There are 15 residues in the CDR3. CDR3 in DNA: TGTGCCAGCAGGTTAGCCTCCTTAGCCAAAAACATTCAGTACTTC. This codes for CASRLASLAKNIQYF.

To note about this clone: This sample also contains other DNA sequences that code for the same CDR3. CDR3 protein: CASSFATGGLYEQYF. Written as DNA, the CDR3 is TGTGCCAGCAGCTTTGCGACGGGAGGGTTGTACGAGCAGTACTTC. This rearrangement joins TRBV7-9 to TRBJ2-7; 8 bases are a match to TRBD2. This CDR3 is 15 amino acids long. Germline V CDR1 and CDR2: SEHNR, FQNEAQ (reference sequence). V lost 3 bases, J lost 4 bases, and 8 bases stayed unmatched.

The chain is built from TRBV27 and TRBJ2-2; tentatively, D is TRBD2 (5 bases). Per the germline V gene, CDR1 is MNHEY and CDR2 is SMNVEV (reference sequence). CDR3 length: 16 amino acids. Deletions cut 3 bases from V and 4 bases from J, with 15 bases between. The CDR3 sequence: CASSLGPGSGTGELFF. Written as DNA, the CDR3 is TGTGCCAGCAGTTTGGGTCCGGGAAGCGGCACCGGGGAGCTGTTTTTT.

This sequence joins TRBV4-1 and TRBJ2-7; D may be TRBD2 (5 bases). Per the germline V gene, CDR1 is MGHRA and CDR2 is YSYEKL. This CDR3 comprises 17 residues. Trimming took off 1 base at V and 5 bases at J, with 21 bases between the two ends. The CDR3 DNA is TGCGCCAGCAGCCAAGTGGTAGCGCCGGAGGAGTCCAACGAGCAGTACTTC. This gives the protein CASSQVVAPEESNEQYF.

V is TRBV4-2 and J is TRBJ1-3; unclear D gene. The ends were cut back, 4 bases at V and 0 bases at J, with 10 bases in the middle. The germline V gene has CDR1 LGHNA and CDR2 YNFKEQ. The CDR3 covers 15 residues. CDR3 in amino acids: CASSRSSDSGNTIYF. DNA of the CDR3: TGTGCCAGCAGCCGCAGCAGTGACTCTGGAAACACCATATATTTT.

The chain recombines TRBV19 with TRBJ2-1; 10 bases are a match to TRBD2. Germline CDR1 and CDR2: LNHDA and SQIVND (reference sequence). The V and J ends lost 3 bases and 0 bases, in that order; junction bases with no gene match: 5. CDR3 length: 17 residues. The CDR3 DNA follows: TGTGCCAGTAGTATCGGGGCTAGCGGGAGCTCCTACAATGAGCAGTTCTTC. Its protein is CASSIGASGSSYNEQFF.

This chain links TRBV27 with TRBJ2-7, with a tentative D call TRBD2 (6 bases). V gave up 6 bases and J gave up 2 bases, with 17 bases separating them. The length of the CDR3 is 15 residues. From germline, CDR1 is MNHEY and CDR2 SMNVEV (reference sequence). The CDR3 loop is CASSQGTGATYEQYF. In DNA, the CDR3 is TGTGCCAGCAGCCAAGGTACGGGAGCCACCTACGAGCAGTACTTC.

The chain combines TRBV6-1 with TRBJ1-2; D call uncertain. The CDR3 is made up of 16 amino acids. Germline values: CDR1 MNHNS, CDR2 SASEGT. V lost 0 bases and J 6 bases, leaving 17 bases between the germline ends. The CDR3 sequence is CASSEALPSPSHGYTF. In nucleotides, the CDR3 is TGTGCCAGCAGTGAAGCGCTTCCCAGCCCATCCCATGGCTACACCTTC.

This chain uses TRBV27 with TRBJ2-7, with 7 positions matching TRBD2. V gave up 5 bases and J gave up 4 bases; unmatched junction bases: 8. Germline values: CDR1 MNHEY, CDR2 SMNVEV (reference sequence). This CDR3 has 14 residues. The DNA for the CDR3 is TGTGCCAGCAGTCATGCGGGAGTGGGTTACGAGCAGTACTTC. Amino acid sequence: CASSHAGVGYEQYF.

This sequence joins TRBV10-3 and TRBJ2-7; the match to TRBD1 covers 8 bases. The V segment lost 10 bases and the J segment 3 bases; nucleotides outside the gene matches: 11. This CDR3 has 14 amino acids. Germline-derived CDR1 and CDR2 are ENHRY and SYGVKD. The DNA for the CDR3 is TGTGCCAGTGCGCCGGGACAGGTCGACTACGAGCAGTACTTC. It codes for CASAPGQVDYEQYF.

The rearrangement links TRBV5-6 to TRBJ2-3; 7 bases fit TRBD2. The CDR3 is 16 amino acids. V dropped 4 bases and J dropped 3; count of bases not matched to a gene: 11. CDR1 is SGHDT, CDR2 YYEEEE, per germline. The CDR3, as DNA: TGTGCCAGCAGCGCTGACGCGGGAGAGGGAACAGATACGCAGTATTTT. As protein: CASSADAGEGTDTQYF.

The chain recombines TRBV5-1 with TRBJ2-1; 11 bases match TRBD1. The junction had 9 bases not matched to a gene; V was cut back by 4 bases and J by 3 bases. The CDR3 length is 17 residues. The V gene's germline CDR1 is SGHRS and CDR2 YFSETQ. CDR3 in amino acids: CASSQPDRGRFYNEQFF. In nucleotides, the CDR3 is TGCGCCAGCAGCCAACCGGACAGGGGGCGCTTCTACAATGAGCAGTTCTTC. Full variable domain (rest looked up from reference TRBV5-1 and TRBJ2-1): KAGVTQTPRYLIKTRGQQVTLSCSPISGHRSVSWYQQTPGQGLQFLFEYFSETQRNKGNFPGRFSGRQFSNSRSEMNVSTLELGDSALYLCASSQPDRGRFYNEQFFGPGTRLTVL.

J is TRBJ2-6 and V is TRBV5-4; 8 nucleotides line up with TRBD1. Trimming took 3 bases from V and 1 from J; bases not matched to a gene: 6. Germline CDR1 SGHNT, CDR2 YYREEE (reference sequence). The CDR3 has 17 amino acids. Here the CDR3 DNA reads TGTGCCAGCAGCTGGGGGACAGGAATTTCTGGGGCCAACGTCCTGACTTTC. Residues: CASSWGTGISGANVLTF. The full variable domain, completed using reference TRBV5-4 and TRBJ2-6, is ETGVTQSPTHLIKTRGQQVTLRCSSQSGHNTVSWYQQALGQGPQFIFQYYREEENGRGNFPPRFSGLQFPNYSSELNVNALELDDSALYLCASSWGTGISGANVLTFGAGSRLTVL.